A few counts support the clone carrying this TCR beta chain. Its antigen is unidentified. Separate from the approximately 670-subject first cohort, the approximately 120-subject validation cohort was the one that the donors belonged to. CDR1 and CDR2 from the germline V gene are SGHRS and YFSETQ. CDR3 length equals 15 residues. Between the trimmed V and J ends, which lost 1 base and 4 bases, there was a span of 15 bases. The protocol was immunoSEQ multiplex PCR, while the TCRdb copy is restricted to in-frame clones and leaves out a portion. The sample includes around 150,000 clones, approximately 87% of them seen just once. The sample originates from a study of cytomegalovirus exposure and HLA in healthy donors. General observations from the study: The study flagged around 160 TCR beta chains as cytomegalovirus-associated. In vitro assays verified that three CMV-associated chains recognized CMV antigens specifically.

This receptor was identified in a woman younger than 45 in good health and CMV-seronegative. The chain links TRBV5-1 to TRBJ2-7; maybe TRBD2 (7 bases). Sequenced input: PBMCs. The CDR3 DNA follows: TGCGCCAGCAGCTTGATTACGGGGGGCCTTTACGAGCAGTACTTC. This sequence encodes CASSLITGGLYEQYF. Supplemented by reference TRBV5-1 and TRBJ2-7, the full variable domain reads KAGVTQTPRYLIKTRGQQVTLSCSPISGHRSVSWYQQTPGQGLQFLFEYFSETQRNKGNFPGRFSGRQFSNSRSEMNVSTLELGDSALYLCASSLITGGLYEQYFGPGTRLTVT.